Here is one T cell receptor beta chain with its context. What it binds is not known. The sample belongs to a study of T cell responses to AZD1222 COVID-19 vaccine. Whole-study results and caveats: Scientists sampled the repertoires only once the peak T cell response had passed.

Some clones are missing from TCRdb's copy, which holds only in-frame ones; the method was immunoSEQ multiplex PCR. The sample records roughly 100,000 clones, around 83% being singletons. CDR3 size: 17 residues. Trimming at V came to 0 bases and at J to 6 bases, leaving 11 bases not matched to a gene. The germline gives CDR1 KGHSH, CDR2 LQKENI. V and J are TRBV18 and TRBJ2-1; TRBD1 matches 7 bases. The receptor was isolated from an adult in good health. The specimen comprised peripheral blood, sampled on day 0 of AZD1222 vaccination. The CDR3 nucleotides are TGTGCCAGCTCACCACCGAGACGGCAGGGGGATCTCAATGAGCAGTTCTTC. Residues: CASSPPRRQGDLNEQFF.